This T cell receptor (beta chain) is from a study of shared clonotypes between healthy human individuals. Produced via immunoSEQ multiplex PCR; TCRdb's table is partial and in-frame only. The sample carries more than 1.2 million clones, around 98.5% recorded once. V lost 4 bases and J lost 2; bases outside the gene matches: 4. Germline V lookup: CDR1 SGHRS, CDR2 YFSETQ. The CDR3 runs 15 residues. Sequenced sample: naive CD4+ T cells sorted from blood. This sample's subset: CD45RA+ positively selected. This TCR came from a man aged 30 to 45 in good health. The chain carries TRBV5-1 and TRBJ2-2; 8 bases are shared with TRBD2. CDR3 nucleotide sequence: TGCGCCAGCAGCCGGACTAGCCAAAACACCGGGGAGCTGTTTTTT. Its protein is CASSRTSQNTGELFF.